The 10 T cell receptor beta chains below all came from one sample that was sequenced in a study of human T cells and chemical hapten exposure (dated by TCRdb to the early 2020s). Libraries were constructed by RACE. The reads were generated on a NextSeq 500. TCRdb reanalyzed the raw reads on its own, using fastp at Q25 for trimming and MiXCR for clone calling, and kept in-frame beta chains. Each CDR3 protein gets just one entry, which takes the most common genes and DNA from the rows behind it. This sample comprises over 55,000 distinct CDR3 sequences, 9.5% to 10% of them detected only once. 8% to 10% of the sample rests with the top ten. What this sample's time point label stands for: pre-sensitization, week 0. Explained via the paper, the treatment or condition label denotes: therapeutic diphenylcyclopropenone sensitization with weekly scalp DPC. Sequences were derived from whole blood, sampled in connection with sensitization to the hapten diphenylcyclopropenone (DPC). These receptors were collected from a man aged 40-55 years with alopecia areata. Some clones in this sample may be carry-over from other donors' samples.

This chain joins TRBV9 and TRBJ2-7; D unclear. Germline CDR1 is SGDLS and CDR2 is YYNGEE. V was clipped by 4 bases and J by 7 bases, with 12 bases between them. This CDR3 is 12 amino acids long. This CDR3 reads CASSRALGEQYF. The CDR3 DNA follows: TGTGCCAGCAGCCGGGCCCTCGGGGAGCAGTACTTC.

This clonotype was observed many times. This sequence joins TRBV19 and TRBJ2-3, with 9 positions matching TRBD1. Losses at the gene ends were 10 bases for V and 2 bases for J; bases not matched to a gene: 4. CDR1 and CDR2 (germline): LNHDA, SQIVND (reference sequence). CDR3 length: 13 amino acids. The CDR3 DNA reads TGTGCCACCCGGGACAGGGACACAGATACGCAGTATTTT. Protein sequence: CATRDRDTDTQYF.

Within the sample, this clonotype is medium-sized. The CDR3 here is CATSDLSINYGYTF. For the CDR3, the DNA is TGTGCCACCAGTGATTTATCCATAAACTATGGCTACACCTTC. The rearrangement links TRBV24-1 to TRBJ1-2; D is uncertain. V was cut by 1 base and J by 2 bases, with 7 bases left in between. Germline lookup yields CDR1 KGHDR and CDR2 SFDVKD. The CDR3 covers 14 residues.

The V and J genes are TRBV5-1 and TRBJ1-4, with 7 bases matching TRBD1. The CDR3 spans 14 residues. V dropped 6 bases and J dropped 8; count of bases not matched to a gene: 10. CDR1 and CDR2 from the germline V gene are SGHRS and YFSETQ. The CDR3 spells CASNQGTAGEKLFF. The CDR3 DNA reads TGCGCCAGCAATCAGGGGACAGCTGGGGAAAAACTGTTTTTT.

V is TRBV7-3 and J is TRBJ2-5; D unresolved. Trimming stripped 5 bases from V and 1 base from J, with 14 bases between. The CDR3 consists of 15 residues. Germline V gene data show CDR1 as SGHTA and CDR2 as FQGTGA. DNA of the CDR3: TGTGCCAGCAGCCTTGGATCCTCAACCCAAGAGACCCAGTACTTC. Translated, it gives CASSLGSSTQETQYF.

In this sample, this clonotype turned up a few times. V usage is TRBV6-1 and J usage is TRBJ2-1; 7 nucleotides line up with TRBD2. Germline V gene data show CDR1 as MNHNS and CDR2 as SASEGT. Losses at the gene ends were 2 bases for V and 0 bases for J; bases not matched to a gene: 4. This CDR3 has 16 amino acids. CDR3 protein: CASSEIAGRSYNEQFF. CDR3 DNA: TGTGCCAGCAGTGAAATAGCGGGCCGCTCCTACAATGAGCAGTTCTTC.

This chain joins TRBV28 and TRBJ1-4; D call uncertain. The germline V gene encodes CDR1 MDHEN and CDR2 SYDVKM. The CDR3 length is 15 residues. Trimming left V 5 bases short and J 7 bases short, with 17 bases between. The CDR3 nucleotides are TGTGCCAGCAGTCAAAGGAGGGTGGGGATTGAAAAACTGTTTTTT. It specifies CASSQRRVGIEKLFF.

There are many counts of this clonotype. The chain employs TRBV10-3 and TRBJ2-5; 8 bases match TRBD2. V trimming: 2 bases; J trimming: 7 bases; junction bases outside the gene matches: 0. The length of the CDR3 is 12 residues. CDR1 ENHRY and CDR2 SYGVKD come from the germline V gene. CDR3: CAISEAGGTQYF. For the CDR3, the DNA is TGTGCCATCAGTGAGGCGGGGGGGACCCAGTACTTC.

The sample holds a few counts of this clonotype. CDR3 amino acids: CSARVAGVSNEQFF. The CDR3 nucleotides are TGCAGTGCTAGAGTTGCGGGGGTCTCCAATGAGCAGTTCTTC. The chain links TRBV20-1 to TRBJ2-1; TRBD2 agrees at 7 bases. The CDR3 loop spans 14 amino acids. V was clipped by 1 base and J by 6 bases; unmatched bases: 6. CDR1 is DFQATT, CDR2 SNEGSKA, per germline (reference sequence).

This clonotype appeared a few times. The chain recombines TRBV5-1 with TRBJ2-1; 7 bases line up with TRBD1. The CDR3 sequence is 15 residues long. Trimming removed 3 bases from V and 8 bases from J; junction bases left unmatched: 11. Germline CDR1 SGHRS, CDR2 YFSETQ. This CDR3 reads CASSSESTGIDEQFF. CDR3 DNA sequence: TGCGCCAGCAGCTCGGAATCGACAGGGATCGATGAGCAGTTCTTC.